The 20 T cell receptor beta chains below come from one sample, sequenced in a study of beta chain features in type 1 diabetes. The authors reverse transcribed all of the isolated RNA, so sequencing captured expressed TCRB transcripts. Libraries were prepared by immunoSEQ multiplex PCR; TCRdb keeps only in-frame clonotypes and omits some of them. The sample carries around 350,000 clones, around 12% recorded once. Sequenced sample: naive CD4+ T cells from blood. Receptor source: a man between 18 and 35 years old in good health.

In the case of this clone: At one end, the junction sequence differs from germline, possibly due to a read error. The chain recombines TRBV7-7 with TRBJ2-1; TRBD1 matches at 7 bases. The CDR3 is made up of 14 amino acids. Germline V CDR1 and CDR2: SSHAT, FNYEAQ (reference sequence). This CDR3 is CASSPGQASNEQFF. CDR3 coding DNA: TGTGCTAGCAGCCCCGGACAGGCGTCGAATGAGCAGTTCTTC. Using reference TRBV7-7 and TRBJ2-1 for the parts outside the CDR3, the full variable domain is GAGVSQSPRYKVTKRGQDVTLRCDPISSHATLYWYQQALGQGPEFLTYFNYEAQPDKSGLPSDRFSAERPEGSISTLTIQRTEQRDSAMYRCASSPGQASNEQFFGPGTRLTVL.

The sample holds a few counts of this clone. This chain connects TRBV29-1 to TRBJ2-4; possible D gene TRBD1, 6 bases. The V gene's germline CDR1 is SQVTM and CDR2 ANQGSEA. Between the trimmed V and J ends, which lost 3 bases and 2 bases, there was a span of 11 bases. The CDR3 contains 14 residues. In DNA, the CDR3 is TGCAGCGTTGACCAACAGGGTTCCAAAAACATTCAGTACTTC. It encodes CSVDQQGSKNIQYF.

The J gene is TRBJ1-2, the V gene TRBV28, with D hard to call. The V end lost 7 bases, the J end lost 2 bases, and 11 bases lay between the germline ends. The CDR3 spans 13 residues. Looked up from germline, CDR1 is MDHEN and CDR2 is SYDVKM. Written as DNA, the CDR3 is TGTGCCAGCAAATCGGAGGCAAACTATGGCTACACCTTC. This gives the protein CASKSEANYGYTF.

This clone was detected a few times. The chain has TRBV9 and TRBJ2-5; D possibly corresponds to TRBD1 (5 bases). CDR3 length equals 13 residues. Trimming removed 3 bases at V and 2 bases at J, with 8 bases between. The germline V gene has CDR1 SGDLS and CDR2 YYNGEE. As DNA, the CDR3 is TGTGCCAGCAGCGGCCGACAGCAAGAGACCCAGTACTTC. Translation gives CASSGRQQETQYF.

This clone was seen only a few times. The chain uses TRBV4-3 and TRBJ1-1; D unclear. V was clipped by 4 bases and J by 0 bases, with 6 bases between them. CDR3 length: 13 amino acids. Germline CDR1 reads LGHNA; CDR2 reads YSLEER. The CDR3 here is CASSRQLNTEAFF. The CDR3 DNA is TGCGCCAGCAGCCGACAATTGAACACTGAAGCTTTCTTT.

This clone was picked up a small number of times. V is TRBV4-3 and J is TRBJ2-5; D possibly corresponds to TRBD2 (5 bases). V lost 0 bases and J lost 0, with 17 bases in between. This CDR3 has 18 residues. The germline V gene encodes CDR1 LGHNA and CDR2 YSLEER. Here the CDR3 reads CASSQEVFVLGDQETQYF. CDR3 DNA: TGCGCCAGCAGCCAAGAAGTGTTCGTCCTCGGGGACCAAGAGACCCAGTACTTC.

The chain combines TRBV28 with TRBJ2-7, with D perhaps matching TRBD1 (5 bases). Germline-derived CDR1 and CDR2 are MDHEN and SYDVKM. The CDR3 sequence is 13 residues long. V was clipped by 2 bases and J by 2 bases, with 7 bases between them. The chain's CDR3 is CASSLDRTYEQYF. CDR3 DNA sequence: TGTGCCAGCAGTTTAGACAGAACCTACGAGCAGTACTTC.

CDR3: CASSRISTGSGTEAFF. CDR3 DNA sequence: TGTGCCAGCAGCCGGATATCGACAGGGTCGGGCACTGAAGCTTTCTTT. The rearrangement joins TRBV7-2 to TRBJ1-1; 7 bases map to TRBD1. The CDR3 totals 16 residues. V trimming: 5 bases; J trimming: 4 bases; junction bases outside the gene matches: 13. Germline V gives CDR1 SGHTA, CDR2 FQGNSA.

The rearrangement joins TRBV4-1 to TRBJ2-1, with a weak D call TRBD1 (5 bases). The CDR3 loop spans 11 amino acids. V was shortened by 9 bases and J by 4 bases, with 7 bases between the two germline ends. Germline CDR1 is MGHRA and CDR2 is YSYEKL. The CDR3, as DNA: TGCGCCAGTAGGGGTTACAATGAGCAGTTCTTC. Its translation: CASRGYNEQFF.

This clone showed up just a few times. J is TRBJ1-2 and V is TRBV25-1; TRBD1 matches 7 bases. After removal of 3 bases from V and 0 bases from J, the junction contained 7 bases not matched to a gene. The CDR3 is 16 amino acids. CDR1 and CDR2 from the germline V gene are MGHDK and SYGVNS. The chain's CDR3 is CASSDLAGTANYGYTF. CDR3 in DNA: TGTGCCAGCAGTGACTTGGCCGGGACAGCTAACTATGGCTACACCTTC.

V usage is TRBV25-1 and J usage is TRBJ2-7; D remains ambiguous. Trimming left V 5 bases short and J 7 bases short, with 21 bases between. This CDR3 is built from 15 residues. CDR1 and CDR2 (germline): MGHDK, SYGVNS. Here the CDR3 reads CASSSETHSRKEQYF. The CDR3 nucleotides read TGTGCCAGCAGTTCCGAGACACACTCAAGGAAGGAGCAGTACTTC.

This clone was counted a few times. The chain combines TRBV9 with TRBJ2-7; TRBD2 matches 7 bases. The V and J ends lost 0 bases and 5 bases, in that order; junction bases with no gene match: 11. The CDR3 has 16 amino acids. Germline values: CDR1 SGDLS, CDR2 YYNGEE. The CDR3 bases are TGTGCCAGCAGCGTAGCCCCCCAGGGAGGGGAAAACGAGCAGTACTTC. Protein sequence: CASSVAPQGGENEQYF. The full variable domain, rest sourced from reference TRBV9 and TRBJ2-7, is DSGVTQTPKHLITATGQRVTLRCSPRSGDLSVYWYQQSLDQGLQFLIQYYNGEERAKGNILERFSAQQFPDLHSELNLSSLELGDSALYFCASSVAPQGGENEQYFGPGTRLTVT.

The chain recombines TRBV14 with TRBJ2-7; 13 bases are shared with TRBD2. Germline V gene lookup returns CDR1 SGHDN and CDR2 FVKESK. The CDR3 spans 16 residues. Trimming cost V 4 bases and J 2 bases; bases outside gene matches: 5. The chain's CDR3 is CASSRLGLAGAYEQYF. The CDR3 DNA is TGTGCCAGCAGCCGCCTAGGACTAGCGGGAGCCTACGAGCAGTACTTC.

Only a few counts were recorded for this clone. V gene TRBV28 combines with J gene TRBJ2-1, with 7 bases identical to TRBD1. Germline V gene sequence: CDR1 MDHEN, CDR2 SYDVKM. This CDR3 is 14 amino acids long. J lost 6 bases, V lost 6 bases, and 8 bases had no gene match. In DNA form, the CDR3 reads TGTGCCAGCAGACCCGGGACAGTGATCAATGAGCAGTTCTTC. Protein sequence: CASRPGTVINEQFF.

CDR3 in DNA: TGTGCCTTAAGCGGGACAGGGCGGTGGGGCTACACCTTC. It is translated as CALSGTGRWGYTF. The chain employs TRBV30 and TRBJ1-2; 9 bases align to TRBD1. The CDR3 spans 13 residues. CDR1 and CDR2 (germline): GTSNPN, SVGIG (reference sequence). Germline trimming cut 7 bases from V and 8 bases from J; bases unmatched to any gene: 11.

Only a few counts were recorded for this clone. The V and J genes are TRBV7-6 and TRBJ2-7; 10 bases are shared with TRBD2. The germline CDR1 and CDR2 sequences are SGHVS and FNYEAQ. Germline trimming cut 2 bases from V and 2 bases from J; bases unmatched to any gene: 3. The CDR3 has 15 amino acids. CDR3 sequence reads: CASSLTAGGTYEQYF. CDR3 sequence (DNA): TGTGCCAGCAGCTTAACAGCGGGGGGGACCTACGAGCAGTACTTC. The whole variable domain, filled in from reference TRBV7-6 and TRBJ2-7, reads GAGVSQSPRYKVTKRGQDVALRCDPISGHVSLYWYRQALGQGPEFLTYFNYEAQQDKSGLPNDRFSAERPEGSISTLTIQRTEQRDSAMYRCASSLTAGGTYEQYFGPGTRLTVT.

The chain links TRBV7-2 to TRBJ2-3, with 11 positions matching TRBD2. The V and J ends lost 3 bases and 4 bases, in that order; junction bases with no gene match: 6. Germline V lookup: CDR1 SGHTA, CDR2 FQGNSA. The CDR3 is 16 residues long. CDR3 in DNA: TGTGCCAGCAGCTTCTTAGCGGGAGGGCCGTCAGATACGCAGTATTTT. Encoded protein: CASSFLAGGPSDTQYF.

CDR3 amino acids: CASSWKRGPIQLFF. The CDR3 region has the DNA TGTGCCAGTAGTTGGAAGCGGGGGCCCATCCAGCTGTTTTTT. The chain uses TRBV19 and TRBJ2-2; 8 positions match TRBD2. The CDR3 totals 14 residues. V shed 5 bases, J shed 12 bases, and the junction held 11 bases outside the gene matches. Germline V gene lookup returns CDR1 LNHDA and CDR2 SQIVND (reference sequence).

This clone turned up a few times. The genes are TRBV7-2 and TRBJ2-5, with no clear D. CDR3 length: 12 residues. Trimming removed 4 bases at V and 0 bases at J, with 3 bases between. Germline-derived CDR1 and CDR2 are SGHTA and FQGNSA. The CDR3 nucleotides read TGTGCCAGCAGCTCCAACCAAGAGACCCAGTACTTC. Protein: CASSSNQETQYF.

Only a few counts were recorded for this clone. J is TRBJ2-7 and V is TRBV6-5; a weak D match, TRBD1 (7 bases). Trimming took 11 bases from V and 4 from J, leaving 18 bases between them. The CDR3 has 13 residues. Per germline, CDR1 MNHEY and CDR2 SVGAGI. For the CDR3, the DNA is TGTGCCTCACGGCGTGCGGGACAGTACGAGCAGTACTTC. Translated: CASRRAGQYEQYF.